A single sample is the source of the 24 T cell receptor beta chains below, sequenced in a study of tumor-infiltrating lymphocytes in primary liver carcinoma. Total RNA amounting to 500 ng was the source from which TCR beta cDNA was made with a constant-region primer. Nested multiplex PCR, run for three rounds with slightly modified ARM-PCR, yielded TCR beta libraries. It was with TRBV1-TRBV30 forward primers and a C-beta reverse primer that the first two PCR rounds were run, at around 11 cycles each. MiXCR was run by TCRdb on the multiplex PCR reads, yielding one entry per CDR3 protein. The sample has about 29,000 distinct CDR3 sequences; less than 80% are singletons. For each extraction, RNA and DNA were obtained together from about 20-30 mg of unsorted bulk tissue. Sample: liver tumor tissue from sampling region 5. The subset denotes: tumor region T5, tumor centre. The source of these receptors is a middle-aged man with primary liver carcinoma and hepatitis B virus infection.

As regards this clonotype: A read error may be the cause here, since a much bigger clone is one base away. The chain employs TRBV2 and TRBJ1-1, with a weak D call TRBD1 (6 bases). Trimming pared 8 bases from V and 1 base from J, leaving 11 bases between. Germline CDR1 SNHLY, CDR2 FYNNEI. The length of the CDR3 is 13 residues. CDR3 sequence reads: CASSGTTNTEAFF. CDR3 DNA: TGTGCCAGCTCCGGGACAACGAACACTGAAGCTTTCTTT.

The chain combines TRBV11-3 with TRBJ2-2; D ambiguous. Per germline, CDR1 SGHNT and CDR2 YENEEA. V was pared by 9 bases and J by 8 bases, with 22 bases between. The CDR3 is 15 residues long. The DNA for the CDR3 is TGTGCCAGGTGGCGCCTTAAACCTATCTCGGGGGAGCTGTTTTTT. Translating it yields CARWRLKPISGELFF.

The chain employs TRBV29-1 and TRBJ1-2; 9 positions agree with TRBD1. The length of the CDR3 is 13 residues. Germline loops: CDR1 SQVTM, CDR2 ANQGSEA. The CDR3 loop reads CSVGDRETSGYTF. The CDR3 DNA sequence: TGCAGTGTCGGGGACAGGGAAACGTCCGGCTACACCTTC.

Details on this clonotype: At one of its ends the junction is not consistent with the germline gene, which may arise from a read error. The CDR3 spells CAIGGGQVNEQSF. The CDR3 coding sequence is TGTGCCATCGGCGGGGGGCAAGTCAATGAGCAGTCCTTC. J is TRBJ2-1 and V is TRBV10-3; 8 bases fit TRBD2. Per the germline V gene, CDR1 is ENHRY and CDR2 is SYGVKD. This CDR3 has 13 residues.

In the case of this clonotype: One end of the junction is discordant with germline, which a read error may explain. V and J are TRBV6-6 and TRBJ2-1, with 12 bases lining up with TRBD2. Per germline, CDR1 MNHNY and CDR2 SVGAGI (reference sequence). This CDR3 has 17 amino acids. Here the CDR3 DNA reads TGTGCCAGTAGTTATTCGACTAGCGGGGGCTCCTACAATGAGCAGTTCTTC. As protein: CASSYSTSGGSYNEQFF.

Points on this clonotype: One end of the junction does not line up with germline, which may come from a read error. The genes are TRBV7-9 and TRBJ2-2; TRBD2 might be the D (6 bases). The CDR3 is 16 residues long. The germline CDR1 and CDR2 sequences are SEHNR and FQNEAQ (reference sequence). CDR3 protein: CASSLTGSGGTGELLF. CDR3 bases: TGTGCCAGCAGCTTAACCGGGAGCGGTGGCACCGGGGAGCTGCTTTTT.

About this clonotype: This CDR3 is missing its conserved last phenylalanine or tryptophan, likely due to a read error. This chain's CDR3 is CVISEGFAEAFS. The CDR3 DNA reads as TGTGTCATCAGTGAGGGTTTTGCCGAAGCTTTCTCT. The gene calls are TRBV10-3 and TRBJ1-1; D remains unclear. CDR3 length: 12 amino acids. Germline assignment: CDR1 ENHRY and CDR2 SYGVKD.

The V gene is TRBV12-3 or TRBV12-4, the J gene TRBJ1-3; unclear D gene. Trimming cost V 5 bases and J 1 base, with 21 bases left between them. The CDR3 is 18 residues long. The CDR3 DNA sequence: TGTGCCAGCAGTCAGGTCCGAACCGGGCGGGAATCTGGAAACACCATATATTTT. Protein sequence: CASSQVRTGRESGNTIYF.

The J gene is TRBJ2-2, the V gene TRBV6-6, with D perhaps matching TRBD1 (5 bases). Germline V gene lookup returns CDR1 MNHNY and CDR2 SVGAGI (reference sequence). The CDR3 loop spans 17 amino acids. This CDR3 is CVNTPRGWVTDKRELFF. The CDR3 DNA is TGTGTCAACACCCCAAGAGGTTGGGTCACGGACAAGAGGGAGCTGTTTTTT.

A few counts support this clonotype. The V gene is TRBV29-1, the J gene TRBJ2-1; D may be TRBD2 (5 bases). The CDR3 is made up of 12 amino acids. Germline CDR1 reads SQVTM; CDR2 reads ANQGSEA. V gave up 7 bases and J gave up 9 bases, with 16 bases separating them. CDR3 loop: CSATEAAGEQFF. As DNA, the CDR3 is TGCAGCGCTACGGAGGCCGCAGGTGAGCAGTTCTTC.

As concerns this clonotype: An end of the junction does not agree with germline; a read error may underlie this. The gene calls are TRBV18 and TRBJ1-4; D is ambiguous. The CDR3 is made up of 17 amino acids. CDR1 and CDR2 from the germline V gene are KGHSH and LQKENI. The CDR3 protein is CASSPTCDGKNNEKLYF. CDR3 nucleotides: TGTGCCAGCTCACCGACCTGTGACGGAAAAAATAATGAAAAACTGTATTTT.

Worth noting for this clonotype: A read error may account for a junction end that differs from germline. The CDR3 DNA is TGTGCCAGTAGCTTTGCGGAATCGAAGACCGGGGAGCTGTTTTTT. Amino acid sequence: CASSFAESKTGELFF. J is TRBJ2-2 and V is TRBV11-2; D gene unclear. The CDR3 is 15 residues long. Germline V lookup: CDR1 SGHAT, CDR2 FQNNGV.

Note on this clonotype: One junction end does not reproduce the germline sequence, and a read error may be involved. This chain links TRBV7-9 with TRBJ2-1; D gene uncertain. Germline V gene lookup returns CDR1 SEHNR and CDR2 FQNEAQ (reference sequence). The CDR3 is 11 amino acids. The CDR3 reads CACSFLDEQFF. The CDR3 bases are TGTGCCTGCAGCTTTCTTGATGAGCAGTTCTTC. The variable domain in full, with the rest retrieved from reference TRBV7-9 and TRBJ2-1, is DTGVSQNPRHKITKRGQNVTFRCDPISEHNRLYWYRQTLGQGPEFLTYFQNEAQLEKSRLLSDRFSAERPKGSFSTLEIQRTEQGDSAMYLCACSFLDEQFFGPGTRLTVL.

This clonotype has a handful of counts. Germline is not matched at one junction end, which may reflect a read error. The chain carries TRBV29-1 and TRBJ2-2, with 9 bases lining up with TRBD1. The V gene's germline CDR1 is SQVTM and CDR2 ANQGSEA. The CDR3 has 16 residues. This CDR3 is CSVGRRDRENIGELFF. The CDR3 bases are TGCAGCGTTGGTCGCCGGGACAGGGAAAACATCGGGGAGTTGTTTTTT.

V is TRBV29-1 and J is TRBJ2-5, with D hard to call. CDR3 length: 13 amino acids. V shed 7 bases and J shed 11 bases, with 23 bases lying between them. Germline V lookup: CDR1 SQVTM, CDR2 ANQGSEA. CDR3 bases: TGCAGCGGACTCACCCAGTGGATGGTGACTCAGTACTTC. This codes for CSGLTQWMVTQYF.

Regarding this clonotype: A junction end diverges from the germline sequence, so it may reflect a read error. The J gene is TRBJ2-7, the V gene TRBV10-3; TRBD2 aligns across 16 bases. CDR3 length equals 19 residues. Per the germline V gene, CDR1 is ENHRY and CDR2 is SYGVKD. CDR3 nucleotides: TGTGCTATCACCAAACGATCGGGACTAGCGGGAGGGTTATCCTACGAGCAATACTTC. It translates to CAITKRSGLAGGLSYEQYF.

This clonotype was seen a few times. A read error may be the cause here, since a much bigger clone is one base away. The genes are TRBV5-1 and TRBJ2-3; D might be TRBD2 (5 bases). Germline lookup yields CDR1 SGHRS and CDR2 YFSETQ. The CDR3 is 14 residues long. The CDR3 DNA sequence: TGCGCCGGCAGCTTGGACTTGGGCACAGATACGCAGTATTTT. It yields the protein CAGSLDLGTDTQYF. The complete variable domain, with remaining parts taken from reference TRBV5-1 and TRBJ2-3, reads KAGVTQTPRYLIKTRGQQVTLSCSPISGHRSVSWYQQTPGQGLQFLFEYFSETQRNKGNFPGRFSGRQFSNSRSEMNVSTLELGDSALYLCAGSLDLGTDTQYFGPGTRLTVL.

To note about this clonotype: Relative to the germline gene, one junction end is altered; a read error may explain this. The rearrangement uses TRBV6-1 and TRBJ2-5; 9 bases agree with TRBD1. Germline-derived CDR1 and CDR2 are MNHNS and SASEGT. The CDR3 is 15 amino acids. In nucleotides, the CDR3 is TGTGCCAGCAGCACCTACGGGACAGGGAGGAAGACCCGGTACTTC. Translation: CASSTYGTGRKTRYF.

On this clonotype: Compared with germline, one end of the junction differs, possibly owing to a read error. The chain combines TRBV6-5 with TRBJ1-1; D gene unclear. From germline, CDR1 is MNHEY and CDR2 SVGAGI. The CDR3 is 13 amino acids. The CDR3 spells CASSRHFNTEALF. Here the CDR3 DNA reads TGTGCCAGCAGCAGGCACTTCAACACTGAAGCTCTCTTT.

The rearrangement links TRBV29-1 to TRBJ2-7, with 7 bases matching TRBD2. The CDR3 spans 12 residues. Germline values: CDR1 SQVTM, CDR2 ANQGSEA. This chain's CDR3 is CSVRQGGNDQYF. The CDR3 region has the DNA TGCAGTGTTCGTCAGGGAGGGAACGACCAATACTTC.

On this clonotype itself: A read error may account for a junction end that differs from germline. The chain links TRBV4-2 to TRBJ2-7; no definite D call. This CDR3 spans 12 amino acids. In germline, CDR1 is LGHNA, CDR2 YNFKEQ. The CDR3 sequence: CASSQGVNEHYF. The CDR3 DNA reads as TGTGCCAGCAGCCAAGGTGTGAACGAGCACTACTTT.

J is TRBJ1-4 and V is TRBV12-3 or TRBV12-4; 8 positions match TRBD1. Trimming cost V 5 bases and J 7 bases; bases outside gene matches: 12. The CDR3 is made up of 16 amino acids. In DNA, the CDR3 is TGTGCCAGCAGTCTACAGGGGGAACTCGTGATTGAAAAACTGTTTTTT. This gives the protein CASSLQGELVIEKLFF.

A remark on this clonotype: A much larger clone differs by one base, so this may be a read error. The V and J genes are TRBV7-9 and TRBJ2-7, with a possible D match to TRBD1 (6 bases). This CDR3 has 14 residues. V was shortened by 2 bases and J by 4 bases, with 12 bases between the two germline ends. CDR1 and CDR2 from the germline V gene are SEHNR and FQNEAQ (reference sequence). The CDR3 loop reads CASSLMGHCYEQYF. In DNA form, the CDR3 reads TGTGCCAGCAGCTTAATGGGACACTGTTACGAGCAGTACTTC.

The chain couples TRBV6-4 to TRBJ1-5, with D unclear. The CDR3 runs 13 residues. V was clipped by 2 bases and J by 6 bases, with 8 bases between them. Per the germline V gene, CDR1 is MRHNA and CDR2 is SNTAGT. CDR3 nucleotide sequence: TGTGCCAGCAGTGACAGCCCGAGTCAGCCCCAGCATTTT. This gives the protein CASSDSPSQPQHF.